Presented here are 24 T cell receptor beta chains from one specimen sequenced in a study of T cells in localized non-small cell lung cancer. Sequencing used immunoSEQ multiplex PCR; TCRdb keeps in-frame clones, though not all of them. This sample has around 16,000 clones; about 88% occur once, and the top ten carry 27%. The specimen was peripheral blood, collected before any cancer treatment. These receptors all come from a female donor older than 55 with stage III squamous cell lung carcinoma.

V gene TRBV5-4 combines with J gene TRBJ2-7; 9 bases match TRBD1. In germline, CDR1 is SGHNT, CDR2 YYREEE (reference sequence). V lost 1 base, J lost 5 bases, and 7 bases stayed unmatched. This CDR3 is 15 amino acids long. The CDR3 sequence: CASSLPDRGNHEQYF. The CDR3 nucleotides are TGTGCCAGCAGCTTGCCGGACAGGGGTAACCACGAGCAGTACTTC.

The chain uses TRBV5-1 and TRBJ1-4; 7 bases align to TRBD1. V dropped 4 bases and J dropped 8; count of bases not matched to a gene: 8. CDR3 length: 14 amino acids. The germline gives CDR1 SGHRS, CDR2 YFSETQ. The CDR3 reads CASSLGQGEEKLFF. The DNA for the CDR3 is TGCGCCAGCAGCCTTGGGCAGGGGGAGGAAAAACTGTTTTTT.

This clone was recorded once. The genes are TRBV30 and TRBJ1-3; no reliable D call. V gave up 7 bases and J gave up 0 bases, with 7 bases separating them. The CDR3 runs to 12 residues. Germline V lookup: CDR1 GTSNPN, CDR2 SVGIG (reference sequence). This CDR3 reads CALKVSGNTIYF. CDR3 nucleotides: TGTGCCTTGAAAGTCTCTGGAAACACCATATATTTT.

This clone was seen more than once but under ten times. The V call is TRBV19, the J call TRBJ2-3, with 10 bases lining up with TRBD2. The CDR3 has 16 amino acids. CDR1 and CDR2 (germline): LNHDA, SQIVND (reference sequence). The J segment lost 4 bases and the V segment lost 4 bases, leaving 8 bases of the junction unmatched. CDR3 amino acids: CASSTTLSGGADTQYF. The CDR3 DNA reads TGTGCCAGTAGTACCACCTTAAGCGGGGGGGCAGATACGCAGTATTTT.

The CDR3 sequence: CATSRGGTSLREQYF. The CDR3 DNA follows: TGTGCCACCAGCAGGGGGGGGACATCCCTTAGAGAGCAGTACTTC. The V gene is TRBV15, the J gene TRBJ2-7; the D gene is possibly TRBD2 (7 bases). Germline lookup yields CDR1 LNHNV and CDR2 YYDKDF (reference sequence). The CDR3 runs 15 residues. V was cut by 3 bases and J by 7 bases, with 19 bases left in between.

The J gene is TRBJ2-1, the V gene TRBV4-2; tentative D call: TRBD2 (6 bases). V was shortened by 4 bases and J by 0 bases, with 22 bases between the two germline ends. The CDR3 is 19 residues long. From germline, CDR1 is LGHNA and CDR2 YNFKEQ. The DNA of the CDR3 is TGTGCCAGCAGCCGGGGGTCAGTCGGGACTGAAAGCTCCTACAATGAGCAGTTCTTC. It yields the protein CASSRGSVGTESSYNEQFF.

This clone has just one count. The chain carries TRBV9 and TRBJ2-7; D not resolved. The CDR3 is 11 amino acids. V was cut by 0 bases and J by 5 bases, with 3 bases left in between. CDR1 is SGDLS, CDR2 YYNGEE, per germline. The CDR3 region is CASSVGNEQYF. The CDR3 DNA follows: TGTGCCAGCAGCGTAGGGAACGAGCAGTACTTC.

The V gene is TRBV5-6, the J gene TRBJ2-1; possible D gene TRBD1, 5 bases. Looked up from germline, CDR1 is SGHDT and CDR2 is YYEEEE. This CDR3 spans 15 amino acids. V was clipped by 1 base and J by 7 bases, with 15 bases between them. The CDR3 loop is CASSLKGIERNEQFF. CDR3 coding DNA: TGTGCCAGCAGCTTGAAGGGGATTGAAAGAAATGAGCAGTTCTTC.

V gene TRBV5-4 combines with J gene TRBJ2-1; the D is unclear. Deletions cut 2 bases from V and 7 bases from J, with 13 bases between. CDR1 is SGHNT and CDR2 is YYREEE in the germline V gene (reference sequence). The CDR3 runs 14 residues. This CDR3 is CASSLSDPRNEQFF. In nucleotides, the CDR3 is TGTGCCAGCAGCTTAAGTGACCCCCGGAATGAGCAGTTCTTC.

This sequence joins TRBV6-1 and TRBJ1-5; TRBD1 aligns across 7 bases. The germline V gene has CDR1 MNHNS and CDR2 SASEGT. J gave up 0 bases and V 2 bases, and 1 base lay outside the gene matches. This CDR3 is built from 15 residues. The CDR3 loop reads CASSEYRGSNQPQHF. The CDR3, as DNA: TGTGCCAGCAGTGAATACAGGGGTAGCAATCAGCCCCAGCATTTT.

In this sample, this clone turned up once. The CDR3 loop is CASSLATNTEAFF. DNA for the CDR3: TGTGCCAGCAGCTTAGCCACTAACACTGAAGCTTTCTTT. The genes are TRBV7-6 and TRBJ1-1; no definite D call. Germline lookup yields CDR1 SGHVS and CDR2 FNYEAQ. The CDR3 is 13 residues long. V lost 0 bases and J lost 2, with 4 bases in between. Complete variable domain (other parts from reference TRBV7-6 and TRBJ1-1): GAGVSQSPRYKVTKRGQDVALRCDPISGHVSLYWYRQALGQGPEFLTYFNYEAQQDKSGLPNDRFSAERPEGSISTLTIQRTEQRDSAMYRCASSLATNTEAFFGQGTRLTVV.

The chain's CDR3 is CASRRGWQGATGANVLTF. In DNA, the CDR3 is TGTGCCAGCAGAAGGGGGTGGCAGGGGGCGACTGGGGCCAACGTCCTGACTTTC. The rearrangement links TRBV27 to TRBJ2-6; 8 nucleotides align to TRBD1. The V segment lost 6 bases and the J segment 2 bases; nucleotides outside the gene matches: 12. Germline CDR1 MNHEY, CDR2 SMNVEV (reference sequence). This CDR3 region has 18 residues.

The chain combines TRBV9 with TRBJ1-1; D not resolved. Germline-derived CDR1 and CDR2 are SGDLS and YYNGEE. The CDR3 length is 13 residues. V lost 0 bases and J lost 5, with 8 bases in between. The chain's CDR3 is CASSVGAGTEAFF. CDR3 nucleotides: TGTGCCAGCAGCGTAGGTGCGGGGACTGAAGCTTTCTTT.

This clone was observed once. J is TRBJ2-7 and V is TRBV5-4; D might be TRBD2 (6 bases). Looked up from germline, CDR1 is SGHNT and CDR2 is YYREEE (reference sequence). The length of the CDR3 is 13 residues. Trimming removed 4 bases at V and 7 bases at J, with 15 bases between. Written as DNA, the CDR3 is TGTGCCAGCAGCAACCCGACTAGGTCGGAGCAGTACTTC. This codes for CASSNPTRSEQYF.

A single count supports this clone. This CDR3 is CASSLASRRGRTDTQYF. The CDR3 nucleotides read TGTGCCAGCAGCTTAGCGAGTCGGAGGGGGCGCACAGATACGCAGTATTTT. This chain uses TRBV7-2 with TRBJ2-3; perhaps TRBD1 as D (7 bases). This CDR3 comprises 17 residues. Trimming removed 0 bases at V and 1 base at J, with 14 bases between. Germline CDR1 reads SGHTA; CDR2 reads FQGNSA.

This sequence joins TRBV2 and TRBJ2-7, with D possibly matching TRBD2 (5 bases). The CDR3 has 15 residues. V was pared by 0 bases and J by 0 bases, with 9 bases between. Germline CDR1 reads SNHLY; CDR2 reads FYNNEI. The CDR3 is CASSEAQRGSYEQYF. In DNA, the CDR3 is TGTGCCAGCAGTGAAGCGCAACGGGGCTCCTACGAGCAGTACTTC.

CDR3 protein: CASSWVRRQGFYEQYF. Here the CDR3 DNA reads TGTGCCAGCAGCTGGGTACGACGACAGGGGTTTTACGAGCAGTACTTC. The rearrangement links TRBV5-5 to TRBJ2-7, with 8 bases that match TRBD1. Germline V CDR1 and CDR2: SGHKS, YYEKEE (reference sequence). The V segment lost 3 bases and the J segment 4 bases; nucleotides outside the gene matches: 12. This CDR3 is built from 16 residues.

The chain couples TRBV9 to TRBJ1-3; TRBD1 matches at 8 bases. The CDR3 loop spans 18 amino acids. Germline V gene lookup returns CDR1 SGDLS and CDR2 YYNGEE. After removal of 3 bases from V and 2 bases from J, the junction contained 13 bases not matched to a gene. CDR3: CASSATGGSSLTGNTIYF. The CDR3 DNA sequence: TGTGCCAGCAGCGCAACAGGGGGTTCTTCCTTAACTGGAAACACCATATATTTT.

This clone was observed a handful of times. This chain joins TRBV5-5 and TRBJ2-7; 9 bases line up with TRBD1. Looked up from germline, CDR1 is SGHKS and CDR2 is YYEKEE (reference sequence). V shed 2 bases, J shed 3 bases, and the junction held 3 bases outside the gene matches. The CDR3 length is 14 residues. The CDR3 DNA reads TGTGCCAGCAGCTTAGGGACAGGGCGCTACGAGCAGTACTTC. Amino acid sequence: CASSLGTGRYEQYF.

CDR3: CSVSQGDYGYTF. CDR3 in DNA: TGCAGCGTTTCTCAGGGGGACTATGGCTACACCTTC. The chain couples TRBV29-1 to TRBJ1-2; 7 positions agree with TRBD1. Per the germline V gene, CDR1 is SQVTM and CDR2 is ANQGSEA. The junction had 3 bases not matched to a gene; V was cut back by 5 bases and J by 3 bases. The CDR3 sequence is 12 residues long.

This clone was detected only once. This chain connects TRBV7-9 to TRBJ2-1; possibly TRBD1 for D (5 bases). Germline V gene lookup returns CDR1 SEHNR and CDR2 FQNEAQ (reference sequence). The germline V and J ends were trimmed by 5 bases and 4 bases, with 9 bases remaining between them. The CDR3 length is 13 residues. CDR3 DNA: TGTGCCAGCAGCACGACAGAATACAATGAGCAGTTCTTC. This encodes CASSTTEYNEQFF.

The rearrangement uses TRBV7-9 and TRBJ2-7; perhaps D is TRBD1 or TRBD2 (5 bases each). CDR3 size: 12 residues. V lost 10 bases and J lost 3, with 13 bases in between. Germline CDR1 and CDR2: SEHNR and FQNEAQ (reference sequence). The chain's CDR3 is CATRDLSYEQYF. Written as DNA, the CDR3 is TGTGCCACCCGGGACCTGAGCTACGAGCAGTACTTC.

V gene TRBV27 combines with J gene TRBJ1-1; unclear D gene. CDR3 length equals 14 residues. The ends were cut back, 4 bases at V and 5 bases at J, with 14 bases in the middle. Germline-derived CDR1 and CDR2 are MNHEY and SMNVEV (reference sequence). The chain's CDR3 is CASSSPAKSTEAFF. The DNA for the CDR3 is TGTGCCAGCAGTTCCCCGGCCAAGAGTACTGAAGCTTTCTTT.

This chain links TRBV5-4 with TRBJ2-3, with 12 bases identical to TRBD2. V was clipped by 4 bases and J by 3 bases; unmatched bases: 12. The CDR3 runs 18 residues. The germline CDR1 and CDR2 sequences are SGHNT and YYREEE (reference sequence). In DNA, the CDR3 is TGTGCCAGCAGCCGTGGACTAGCGGGGAGGAGGAGGACAGATACGCAGTATTTT. Translation gives CASSRGLAGRRRTDTQYF.